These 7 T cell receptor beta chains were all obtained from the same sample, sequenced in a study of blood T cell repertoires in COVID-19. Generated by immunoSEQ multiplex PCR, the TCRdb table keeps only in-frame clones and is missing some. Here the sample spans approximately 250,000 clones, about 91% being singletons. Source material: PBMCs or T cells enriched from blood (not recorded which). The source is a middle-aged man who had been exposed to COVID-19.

The CDR3, as DNA: TGTGCCAGCAGCCAAGATGACAGGCATGGCTACACCTTC. It is translated as CASSQDDRHGYTF. The chain carries TRBV3-1 (or the pseudogene TRBV3-2) and TRBJ1-2; tentative D call: TRBD1 (6 bases). The CDR3 spans 13 residues. Germline V gene data show CDR1 as LGHDT and CDR2 as YNNKEL (reference sequence). Trimming cost V 0 bases and J 6 bases, with 8 bases left between them.

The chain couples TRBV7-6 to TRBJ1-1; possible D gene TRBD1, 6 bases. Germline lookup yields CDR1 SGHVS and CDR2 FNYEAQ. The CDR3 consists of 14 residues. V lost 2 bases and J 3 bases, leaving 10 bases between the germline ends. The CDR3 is CASSLSRGDTEAFF. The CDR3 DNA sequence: TGTGCCAGCAGCTTAAGCAGGGGCGACACTGAAGCTTTCTTT.

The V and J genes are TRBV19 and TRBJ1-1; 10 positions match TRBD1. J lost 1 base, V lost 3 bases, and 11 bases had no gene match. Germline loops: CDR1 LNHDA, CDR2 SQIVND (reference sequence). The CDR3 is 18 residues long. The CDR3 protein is CASSMADRGREWNTEAFF. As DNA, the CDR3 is TGTGCCAGTAGTATGGCAGACAGGGGGCGAGAGTGGAACACTGAAGCTTTCTTT.

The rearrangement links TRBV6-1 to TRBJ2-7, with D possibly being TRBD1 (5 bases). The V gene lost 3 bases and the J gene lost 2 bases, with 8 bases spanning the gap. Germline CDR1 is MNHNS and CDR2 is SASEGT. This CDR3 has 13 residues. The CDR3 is CASSDAGTYEQYF. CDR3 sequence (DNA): TGTGCCAGCAGTGACGCAGGGACCTACGAGCAGTACTTC.

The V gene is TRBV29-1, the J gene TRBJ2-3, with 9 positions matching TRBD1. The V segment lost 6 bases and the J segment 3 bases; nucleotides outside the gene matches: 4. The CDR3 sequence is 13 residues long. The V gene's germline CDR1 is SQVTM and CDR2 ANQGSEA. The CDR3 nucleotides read TGCAGCGTCGACGGACAGGGGACAGATACGCAGTATTTT. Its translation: CSVDGQGTDTQYF.

CDR3 nucleotide sequence: TGTGCCAGCAGCGCCAGCCGACAGGGTAAAACAGATACGCAGTATTTT. Residues: CASSASRQGKTDTQYF. The chain recombines TRBV5-4 with TRBJ2-3, with 7 bases that match TRBD1. This CDR3 contains 16 residues. V lost 4 bases, J lost 3 bases, and 11 bases stayed unmatched. The germline V gene encodes CDR1 SGHNT and CDR2 YYREEE (reference sequence).

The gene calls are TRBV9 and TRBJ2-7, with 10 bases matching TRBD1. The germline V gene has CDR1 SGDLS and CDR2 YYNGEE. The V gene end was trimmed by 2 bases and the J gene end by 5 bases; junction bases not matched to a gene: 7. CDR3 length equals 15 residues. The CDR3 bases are TGTGCCAGCAGCGTCTACGGGACAGGGGAGGACGAGCAGTACTTC. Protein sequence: CASSVYGTGEDEQYF.